This note documents a single T cell receptor beta chain sequence. Negative magnetic isolation gave CD8+ and CD4+ cells; FACS enriched CD8+ TEMRA. The data stem from a study of CD8 T cells in Susac syndrome. Random hexamers were used to reverse transcribe 0.5 to 1 ug of RNA. MiXCR was run by TCRdb on the immunoSEQ multiplex PCR reads, yielding one entry per CDR3 protein. The sample lists about 120,000 distinct CDR3 sequences, roughly 94% occurring once. This sequence was found in a human donor in good health. Sequencing was carried out using CD4+ T cells from PBMCs.

The DNA for the CDR3 is TGTGCCAGTAAACGACTAGCTGAGCCCTTCAGCTCCTACAATGAGCAGTTCTTC. It yields the protein CASKRLAEPFSSYNEQFF. This chain connects TRBV19 to TRBJ2-1; 7 bases are shared with TRBD2. The V gene end was trimmed by 7 bases and the J gene end by 0 bases; junction bases not matched to a gene: 15. The CDR3 length is 18 residues. CDR1 is LNHDA and CDR2 is SQIVND in the germline V gene (reference sequence).